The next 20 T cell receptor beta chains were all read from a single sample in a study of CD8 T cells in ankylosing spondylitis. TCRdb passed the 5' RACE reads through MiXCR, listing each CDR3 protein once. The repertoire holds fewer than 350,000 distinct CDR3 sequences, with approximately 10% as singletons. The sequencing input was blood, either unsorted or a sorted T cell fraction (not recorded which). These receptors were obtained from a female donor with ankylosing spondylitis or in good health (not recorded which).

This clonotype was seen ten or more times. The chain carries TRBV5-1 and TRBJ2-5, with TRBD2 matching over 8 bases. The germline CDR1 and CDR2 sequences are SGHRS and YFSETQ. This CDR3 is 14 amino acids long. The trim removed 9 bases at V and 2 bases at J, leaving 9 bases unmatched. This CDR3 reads CATAGGHRQETQYF. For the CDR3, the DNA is TGCGCCACCGCGGGGGGCCATCGACAAGAGACCCAGTACTTC.

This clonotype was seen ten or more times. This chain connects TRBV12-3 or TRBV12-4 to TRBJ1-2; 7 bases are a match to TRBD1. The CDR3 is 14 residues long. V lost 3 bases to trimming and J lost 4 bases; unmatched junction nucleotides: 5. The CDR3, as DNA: TGTGCCAGCAGTTTTAAGACAGGGCCCTATGGCTACACCTTC. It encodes CASSFKTGPYGYTF.

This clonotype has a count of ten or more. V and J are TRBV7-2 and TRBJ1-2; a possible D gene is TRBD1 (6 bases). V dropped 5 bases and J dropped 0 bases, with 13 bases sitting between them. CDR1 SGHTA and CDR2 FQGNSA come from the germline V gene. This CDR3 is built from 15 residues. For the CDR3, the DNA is TGTGCCAGCAGCCAAGGACAGACCTCTAACTATGGCTACACCTTC. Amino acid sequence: CASSQGQTSNYGYTF.

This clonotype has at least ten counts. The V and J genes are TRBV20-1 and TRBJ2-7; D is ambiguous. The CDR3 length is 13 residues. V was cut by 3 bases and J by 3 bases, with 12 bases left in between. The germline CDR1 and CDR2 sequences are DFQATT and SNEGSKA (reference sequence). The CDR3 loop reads CSASFKGNYEQYF. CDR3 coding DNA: TGCAGTGCTAGCTTTAAGGGCAACTACGAGCAGTACTTC.

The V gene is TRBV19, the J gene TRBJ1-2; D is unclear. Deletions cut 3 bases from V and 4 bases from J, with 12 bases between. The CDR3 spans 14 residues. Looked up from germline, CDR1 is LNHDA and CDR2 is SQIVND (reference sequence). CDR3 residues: CASSIAQTPYGYTF. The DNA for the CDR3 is TGTGCCAGTAGTATCGCACAGACGCCCTATGGCTACACCTTC.

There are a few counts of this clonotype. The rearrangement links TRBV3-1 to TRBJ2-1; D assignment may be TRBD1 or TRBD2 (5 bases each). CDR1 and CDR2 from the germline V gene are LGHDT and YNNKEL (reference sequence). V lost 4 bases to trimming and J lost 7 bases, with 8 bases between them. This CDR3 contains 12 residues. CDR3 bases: TGTGCCAGCAGCCGAGAGGGGAATGAGCAGTTCTTC. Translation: CASSREGNEQFF.

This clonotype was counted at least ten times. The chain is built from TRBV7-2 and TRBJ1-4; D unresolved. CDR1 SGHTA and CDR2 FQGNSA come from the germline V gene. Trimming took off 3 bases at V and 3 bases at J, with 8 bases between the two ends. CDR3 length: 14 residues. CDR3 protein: CASSFGSSNEKLFF. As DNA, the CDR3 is TGTGCCAGCAGCTTTGGGAGTTCTAATGAAAAACTGTTTTTT.

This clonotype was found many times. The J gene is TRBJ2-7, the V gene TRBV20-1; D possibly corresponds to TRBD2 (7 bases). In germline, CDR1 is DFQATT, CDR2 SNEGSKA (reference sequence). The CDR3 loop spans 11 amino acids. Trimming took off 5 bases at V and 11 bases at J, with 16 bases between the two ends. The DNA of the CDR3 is TGCAGTGCTGAAGGGGGGGCCAAGGAGTACTTC. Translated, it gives CSAEGGAKEYF.

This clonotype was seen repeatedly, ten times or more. The CDR3 loop reads CASRRGMGQPNTEAFF. The CDR3 DNA sequence: TGTGCCAGCAGGAGGGGGATGGGACAGCCGAACACTGAAGCTTTCTTT. The chain combines TRBV6-1 with TRBJ1-1, with 7 positions matching TRBD1. V was clipped by 6 bases and J by 1 base; unmatched bases: 11. This CDR3 has 16 amino acids. Germline CDR1 and CDR2: MNHNS and SASEGT.

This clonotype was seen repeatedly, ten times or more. The CDR3 DNA reads as TGTGCCAGCAGCTCCCACCCAGGGGCGACCGGGGAGCTGTTTTTT. It encodes CASSSHPGATGELFF. The V call is TRBV5-5, the J call TRBJ2-2, with D perhaps TRBD1 (6 bases). V was pared by 3 bases and J by 5 bases, with 14 bases between. The CDR3 is 15 residues long. Germline V gene sequence: CDR1 SGHKS, CDR2 YYEKEE (reference sequence).

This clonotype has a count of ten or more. CDR3 sequence: CASSPTWLATDTQYF. CDR3 bases: TGCGCCAGCAGCCCCACGTGGCTAGCCACAGATACGCAGTATTTT. The chain combines TRBV5-1 with TRBJ2-3; the D gene is possibly TRBD2 (5 bases). The germline V and J ends were trimmed by 4 bases and 2 bases, with 14 bases remaining between them. This CDR3 is built from 15 residues. Germline assignment: CDR1 SGHRS and CDR2 YFSETQ.

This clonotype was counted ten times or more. CDR3 DNA sequence: TGCGCCAGCAGCTCACAGGGGTGGAACACTGAAGCTTTCTTT. Protein product: CASSSQGWNTEAFF. The V gene is TRBV5-1, the J gene TRBJ1-1; 7 nucleotides align to TRBD1. This CDR3 is 14 amino acids long. Unmatched junction bases numbered 3, after V lost 3 bases and J lost 1 base. The germline CDR1 and CDR2 sequences are SGHRS and YFSETQ. The whole variable domain, filled in from reference TRBV5-1 and TRBJ1-1, reads KAGVTQTPRYLIKTRGQQVTLSCSPISGHRSVSWYQQTPGQGLQFLFEYFSETQRNKGNFPGRFSGRQFSNSRSEMNVSTLELGDSALYLCASSSQGWNTEAFFGQGTRLTVV.

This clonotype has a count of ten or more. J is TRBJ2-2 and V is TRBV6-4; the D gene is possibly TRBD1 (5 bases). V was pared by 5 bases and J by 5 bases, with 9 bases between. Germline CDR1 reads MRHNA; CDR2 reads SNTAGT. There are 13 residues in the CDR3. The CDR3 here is CASSLQETGELFF. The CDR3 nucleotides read TGTGCCAGCAGTTTACAGGAAACCGGGGAGCTGTTTTTT.

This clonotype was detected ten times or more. CDR3 nucleotide sequence: TGCGCCAGCCAAACGGACCTCCCCGTCTACGAGCAGTACTTC. This encodes CASQTDLPVYEQYF. This chain joins TRBV5-1 and TRBJ2-7; D not resolved. CDR3 length equals 14 residues. Germline V gene data show CDR1 as SGHRS and CDR2 as YFSETQ. V lost 7 bases, J lost 3 bases, and 17 bases lay in between.

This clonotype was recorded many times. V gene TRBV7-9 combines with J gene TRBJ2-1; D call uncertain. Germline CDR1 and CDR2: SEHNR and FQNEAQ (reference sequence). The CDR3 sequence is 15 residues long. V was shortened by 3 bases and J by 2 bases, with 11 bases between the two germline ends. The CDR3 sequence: CASSFPMVTYNEQFF. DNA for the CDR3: TGTGCCAGCAGCTTCCCGATGGTGACCTACAATGAGCAGTTCTTC.

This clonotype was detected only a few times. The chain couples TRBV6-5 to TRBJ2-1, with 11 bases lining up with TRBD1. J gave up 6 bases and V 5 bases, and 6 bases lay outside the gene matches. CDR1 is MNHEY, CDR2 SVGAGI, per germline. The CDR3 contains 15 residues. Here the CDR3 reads CASSHGQGASNEQFF. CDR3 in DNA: TGTGCCAGCAGTCACGGACAGGGGGCAAGCAATGAGCAGTTCTTC.

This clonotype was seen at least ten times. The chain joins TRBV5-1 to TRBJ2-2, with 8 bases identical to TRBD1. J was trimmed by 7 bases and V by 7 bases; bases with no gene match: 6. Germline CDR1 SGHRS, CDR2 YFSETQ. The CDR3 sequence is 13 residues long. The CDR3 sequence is CASWTGNDGELFF. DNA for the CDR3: TGCGCCAGCTGGACAGGGAATGACGGGGAGCTGTTTTTT.

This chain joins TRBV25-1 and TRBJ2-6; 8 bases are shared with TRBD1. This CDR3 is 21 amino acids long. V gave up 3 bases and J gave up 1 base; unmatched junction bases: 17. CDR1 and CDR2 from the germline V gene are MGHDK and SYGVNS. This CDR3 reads CASSDGRRGQALFSGANVLTF. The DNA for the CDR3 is TGTGCCAGCAGTGATGGACGGAGGGGACAGGCGCTCTTTTCTGGGGCCAACGTCCTGACTTTC.

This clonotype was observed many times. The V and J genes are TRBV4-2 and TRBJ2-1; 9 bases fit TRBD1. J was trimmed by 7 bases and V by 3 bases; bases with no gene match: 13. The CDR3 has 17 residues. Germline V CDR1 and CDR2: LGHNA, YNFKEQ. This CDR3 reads CASSQEGTGTGLNEQFF. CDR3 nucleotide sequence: TGTGCCAGCAGCCAGGAGGGGACAGGGACGGGACTGAATGAGCAGTTCTTC.

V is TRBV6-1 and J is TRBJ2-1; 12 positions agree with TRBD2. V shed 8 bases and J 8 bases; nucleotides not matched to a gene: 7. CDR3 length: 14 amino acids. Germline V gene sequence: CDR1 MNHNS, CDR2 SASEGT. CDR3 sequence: CASVSGLAGHEQFF. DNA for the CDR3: TGTGCCAGCGTCTCGGGACTAGCGGGTCATGAGCAGTTCTTC.